A single sample gave rise to the 24 T cell receptor beta chains below, sequenced in a study of shared clonotypes between healthy human individuals. Repertoires were generated with immunoSEQ multiplex PCR, while TCRdb's copy carries only in-frame clones and drops some. The sample gives hundreds of thousands of clones, around 87% of which show up once; about 16% is in the top ten. Sequencing was performed on memory CD8+ T cells sorted from blood. Subset meaning: CD45RO+ cells pooled with CCR7-negative TemRA cells. The receptors originated from a man aged 18 to 29 in good health.

The chain carries TRBV14 and TRBJ1-2, with D maybe TRBD1 (6 bases). Looked up from germline, CDR1 is SGHDN and CDR2 is FVKESK. Between the trimmed V and J ends, which lost 4 bases and 4 bases, there was a span of 7 bases. The CDR3 length is 12 residues. The CDR3 spells CASSLQGYGYTF. DNA for the CDR3: TGTGCCAGCAGCCTACAGGGCTATGGCTACACCTTC.

The CDR3 DNA follows: TGTGCCAGCAGCTGGGGACAGGCCAACTACGAGCAGTACTTC. Protein sequence: CASSWGQANYEQYF. This sequence joins TRBV5-6 and TRBJ2-7, with 8 bases aligning to TRBD1. CDR1 and CDR2 from the germline V gene are SGHDT and YYEEEE. V lost 3 bases and J lost 3; bases outside the gene matches: 5. This CDR3 comprises 14 residues.

The rearrangement links TRBV29-1 to TRBJ2-2; 8 bases map to TRBD1. J was trimmed by 0 bases and V by 5 bases; bases with no gene match: 5. This CDR3 comprises 15 residues. Germline values: CDR1 SQVTM, CDR2 ANQGSEA. The CDR3 bases are TGCAGCGTTCTACCGGGACAGGCGAACACCGGGGAGCTGTTTTTT. Translation gives CSVLPGQANTGELFF.

The chain links TRBV6-1 to TRBJ1-6, with D unresolved. V lost 3 bases and J 0 bases, leaving 9 bases between the germline ends. CDR1 and CDR2 (germline): MNHNS, SASEGT. This CDR3 has 16 amino acids. The CDR3 sequence: CASSDKGNSYNSPLHF. In DNA form, the CDR3 reads TGTGCCAGCAGTGATAAAGGCAACTCCTATAATTCACCCCTCCACTTT.

This CDR3 is CASSLIRTGTGDEQFF. In nucleotides, the CDR3 is TGTGCCAGCAGCCTCATCCGTACGGGGACGGGTGATGAGCAGTTCTTC. The V call is TRBV7-9, the J call TRBJ2-1, with D possibly called TRBD1 or TRBD2 (5 bases each). The V end lost 5 bases, the J end lost 8 bases, and 22 bases lay between the germline ends. The germline V gene has CDR1 SEHNR and CDR2 FQNEAQ (reference sequence). The CDR3 has 16 amino acids. Together with reference TRBV7-9 and TRBJ2-1, the CDR3 gives the full variable domain: DTGVSQNPRHKITKRGQNVTFRCDPISEHNRLYWYRQTLGQGPEFLTYFQNEAQLEKSRLLSDRFSAERPKGSFSTLEIQRTEQGDSAMYLCASSLIRTGTGDEQFFGPGTRLTVL.

This rearrangement joins TRBV2 to TRBJ1-2; D is unclear. This CDR3 contains 14 residues. Germline CDR1 is SNHLY and CDR2 is FYNNEI. The V gene lost 3 bases and the J gene lost 6 bases, with 14 bases spanning the gap. CDR3 bases: TGTGCCAGCAGTGAGGCGGCTCTTTGGGATGGCTACACCTTC. Its translation: CASSEAALWDGYTF.

The chain is built from TRBV28 and TRBJ2-7, with D hard to call. V lost 6 bases and J lost 7, with 16 bases in between. Germline CDR1 is MDHEN and CDR2 is SYDVKM. This CDR3 is 13 amino acids long. In DNA, the CDR3 is TGTGCCAGCAGCCCTGAAATGGATACGGAGCAGTACTTC. Translated: CASSPEMDTEQYF. Full variable domain (remainder filled in from reference TRBV28 and TRBJ2-7): DVKVTQSSRYLVKRTGEKVFLECVQDMDHENMFWYRQDPGLGLRLIYFSYDVKMKEKGDIPEGYSVSREKKERFSLILESASTNQTSMYLCASSPEMDTEQYFGPGTRLTVT.

This clone was seen just once. The V call is TRBV5-6, the J call TRBJ2-7; D is perhaps TRBD1 (5 bases). Germline V CDR1 and CDR2: SGHDT, YYEEEE. V lost 2 bases and J 6 bases, leaving 12 bases between the germline ends. This CDR3 is 13 amino acids long. CDR3 coding DNA: TGTGCCAGCAGCTTAACCGGGCAGGGCGAGCAGTACTTC. Translating it yields CASSLTGQGEQYF. Drawing the rest from reference TRBV5-6 and TRBJ2-7, the complete variable domain is DAGVTQSPTHLIKTRGQQVTLRCSPKSGHDTVSWYQQALGQGPQFIFQYYEEEERQRGNFPDRFSGHQFPNYSSELNVNALLLGDSALYLCASSLTGQGEQYFGPGTRLTVT.

The CDR3 sequence is CASSYTLGGSEQYF. CDR3 nucleotides: TGTGCCAGCAGTTATACCCTCGGCGGGTCCGAGCAGTACTTC. This chain connects TRBV27 to TRBJ2-7, with a possible D match to TRBD2 (5 bases). V was pared by 4 bases and J by 6 bases, with 16 bases between. Germline CDR1 is MNHEY and CDR2 is SMNVEV (reference sequence). The CDR3 is 14 amino acids.

The V call is TRBV30, the J call TRBJ2-1; TRBD1 matches at 8 bases. Trimming cost V 7 bases and J 3 bases; bases outside gene matches: 5. Germline values: CDR1 GTSNPN, CDR2 SVGIG (reference sequence). This CDR3 contains 13 residues. The DNA for the CDR3 is TGTGCCTTGAACAGGGGGAACTACAATGAGCAGTTCTTC. Translating gives CALNRGNYNEQFF.

This clone was detected only once. The chain employs TRBV6-5 and TRBJ1-6; possible D gene TRBD1, 5 bases. CDR1 and CDR2 from the germline V gene are MNHEY and SVGAGI. This CDR3 is 13 amino acids long. V lost 2 bases and J lost 14, with 13 bases in between. CDR3 residues: CASSYDSSPSLHF. CDR3 sequence (DNA): TGTGCCAGCAGTTACGACAGTTCCCCCTCCCTCCACTTT.

V and J are TRBV13 and TRBJ2-3; 7 nucleotides line up with TRBD1. The length of the CDR3 is 19 residues. V gave up 4 bases and J gave up 6 bases; unmatched junction bases: 22. From germline, CDR1 is PRHDT and CDR2 FYEKMQ (reference sequence). CDR3 protein: CASSYRGARPYSLMDTQYF. The CDR3 DNA follows: TGTGCCAGCAGCTACAGGGGTGCGAGACCGTACTCCCTAATGGATACGCAGTATTTT.

Concerning this clone: Other DNA sequences within the sample encode an identical CDR3. The V call is TRBV5-1, the J call TRBJ1-6; the D is unclear. Trimming removed 0 bases at V and 10 bases at J, with 8 bases between. CDR1 and CDR2 (germline): SGHRS, YFSETQ. The CDR3 is 13 amino acids. CDR3 sequence: CASSLAGNSPLHF. The CDR3 DNA reads TGCGCCAGCAGCTTGGCGGGGAACTCACCCCTCCACTTT.

V and J are TRBV5-1 and TRBJ2-5, with unresolved D. Trimming shortened V by 0 bases and J by 1 base, and 10 bases separated the two germline ends. From germline, CDR1 is SGHRS and CDR2 YFSETQ. The CDR3 is 15 amino acids. The CDR3 is CASSLEGLGQETQYF. The CDR3, as DNA: TGCGCCAGCAGCTTGGAGGGCCTGGGCCAAGAGACCCAGTACTTC.

V usage is TRBV10-2 and J usage is TRBJ2-2; 12 bases map to TRBD2. Germline assignment: CDR1 WSHSY and CDR2 SAAADI. The CDR3 runs to 16 residues. Trimming took 6 bases from V and 4 from J; bases not matched to a gene: 6. CDR3 bases: TGCGCCAGCAGCAAGGGGACTAGCGGGCTCACCGGGGAGCTGTTTTTT. Protein: CASSKGTSGLTGELFF.

The V and J genes are TRBV18 and TRBJ2-2, with D maybe TRBD2 (6 bases). The V and J ends lost 1 base and 10 bases respectively, with 7 bases between them. Germline V gives CDR1 KGHSH, CDR2 LQKENI. The CDR3 has 12 residues. In nucleotides, the CDR3 is TGTGCCAGCTCACCACTAGCGGAGGAGCTGTTTTTT. It is translated as CASSPLAEELFF.

The chain links TRBV5-6 to TRBJ2-5, with D perhaps matching TRBD1 (5 bases). The germline CDR1 and CDR2 sequences are SGHDT and YYEEEE. This CDR3 has 15 residues. Trimming cost V 0 bases and J 5 bases, with 14 bases left between them. CDR3 DNA: TGTGCCAGCAGCTTGGAGGCTTACAGGCGGGAGACCCAGTACTTC. The encoded protein is CASSLEAYRRETQYF.

This clone was detected only a few times. The chain links TRBV19 to TRBJ1-4; tentatively, D is TRBD1 (5 bases). CDR3 size: 14 residues. The V gene's germline CDR1 is LNHDA and CDR2 SQIVND (reference sequence). V dropped 1 base and J dropped 11 bases, with 14 bases sitting between them. CDR3 nucleotide sequence: TGTGCCAGTAGTATAGTCGACAGTGATGGGAAACTGTTTTTT. It translates to CASSIVDSDGKLFF.

The chain is built from TRBV6-5 and TRBJ1-1; TRBD1 agrees at 7 bases. Unmatched junction bases numbered 4, after V lost 2 bases and J lost 7 bases. This CDR3 is 13 amino acids long. CDR1 MNHEY and CDR2 SVGAGI come from the germline V gene. CDR3 residues: CASSYEGAFEAFF. Here the CDR3 DNA reads TGTGCCAGCAGTTACGAGGGGGCTTTTGAAGCTTTCTTT.

This sequence joins TRBV28 and TRBJ2-3; the match to TRBD2 covers 10 bases. The CDR3 is 17 amino acids. Trimming removed 4 bases from V and 4 bases from J; junction bases left unmatched: 11. Germline CDR1 is MDHEN and CDR2 is SYDVKM. CDR3 residues: CASSSLGNSGGPDTQYF. The CDR3 region has the DNA TGTGCCAGCAGTTCCCTAGGTAATAGCGGGGGGCCAGATACGCAGTATTTT.

V usage is TRBV4-1 and J usage is TRBJ2-5; D uncertain. The CDR3 extends over 14 amino acids. V dropped 0 bases and J dropped 3 bases, with 8 bases sitting between them. CDR1 is MGHRA and CDR2 is YSYEKL in the germline V gene. CDR3: CASSQEIAKETQYF. Written as DNA, the CDR3 is TGCGCCAGCAGCCAAGAGATAGCAAAAGAGACCCAGTACTTC.

In the case of this clone: One end of the junction does not line up with germline, which may come from a read error. The chain is built from TRBV2 and TRBJ2-5; 9 bases align to TRBD1. The CDR3 consists of 14 residues. Germline V gene lookup returns CDR1 SNHLY and CDR2 FYNNEI. The CDR3 DNA reads TGTGCCAGCTGTGAACAGGGGGCCTCGAAGACCCAGTACTTC. It yields the protein CASCEQGASKTQYF. Together with reference TRBV2 and TRBJ2-5, the CDR3 gives the full variable domain: EPEVTQTPSHQVTQMGQEVILRCVPISNHLYFYWYRQILGQKVEFLVSFYNNEISEKSEIFDDQFSVERPDGSNFTLKIRSTKLEDSAMYFCASCEQGASKTQYFGPGTRLLVL.

The CDR3 DNA sequence: TGTGCCAGCAGTGAACAACCGACCGGGGAGCTGTTTTTT. Its translation is CASSEQPTGELFF. The chain has TRBV2 and TRBJ2-2; D remains unclear. Deletions cut 2 bases from V and 5 bases from J, with 6 bases between. CDR1 is SNHLY, CDR2 FYNNEI, per germline. The length of the CDR3 is 13 residues.

Here the CDR3 reads CASSESGTGNYGYTF. As DNA, the CDR3 is TGTGCCAGCAGTGAAAGTGGTACGGGCAACTATGGCTACACCTTC. The chain couples TRBV2 to TRBJ1-2; D ambiguous. This CDR3 comprises 15 residues. The germline gives CDR1 SNHLY, CDR2 FYNNEI. Trimming shortened V by 2 bases and J by 2 bases, and 12 bases separated the two germline ends.